The text below deals with one TCR beta chain. The antigen remains undetermined. In each sample, roughly 1-11 million cryopreserved PBMC were present before DNA extraction. Researchers report immunoSEQ v3.0 was run at survey level. Here immunoSEQ multiplex PCR was the method, and the copy in TCRdb shows in-frame clones only, minus some. The sample holds 20,000 to 25,000 clones, roughly 80% seen once. These data are taken from a study of long-term antiretroviral therapy in people with HIV. Study-wide points: Post-treatment diversity went higher with ART but stayed below transplant donor controls. It was observed that HIV repertoires exhibited narrower CDR3 length ranges than controls. Pre-ART-expanded clones dominated the repertoire at all time points.

V lost 7 bases and J 9 bases, leaving 22 bases between the germline ends. This CDR3 comprises 14 residues. Germline values: CDR1 SQVTM, CDR2 ANQGSEA. Here the sequenced sample was unsorted PBMCs, taken 0.4 years after starting antiretroviral therapy. The TCR was taken from a man aged 50-60 years with HIV. The V call is TRBV29-1, the J call TRBJ2-1, with D maybe TRBD2 (6 bases). The CDR3 is CSAEGGELSIEQFF. DNA of the CDR3: TGCAGCGCCGAGGGCGGGGAGCTATCAATTGAGCAGTTCTTC.